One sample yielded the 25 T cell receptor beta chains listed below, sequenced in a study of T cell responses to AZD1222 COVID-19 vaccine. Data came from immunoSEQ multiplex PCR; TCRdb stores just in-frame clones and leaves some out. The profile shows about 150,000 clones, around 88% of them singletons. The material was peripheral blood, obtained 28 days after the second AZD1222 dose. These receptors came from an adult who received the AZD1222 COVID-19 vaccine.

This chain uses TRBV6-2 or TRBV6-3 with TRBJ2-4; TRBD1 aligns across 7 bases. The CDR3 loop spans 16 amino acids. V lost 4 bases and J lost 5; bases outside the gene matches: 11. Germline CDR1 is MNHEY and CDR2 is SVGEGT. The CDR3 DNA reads TGTGCCAGCAGTTCGCCCTTTGACAGGGCCCAAAACATTCAGTACTTC. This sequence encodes CASSSPFDRAQNIQYF.

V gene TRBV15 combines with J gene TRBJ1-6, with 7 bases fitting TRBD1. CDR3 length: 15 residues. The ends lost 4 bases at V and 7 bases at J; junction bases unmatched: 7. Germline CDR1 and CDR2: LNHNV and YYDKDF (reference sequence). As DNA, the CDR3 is TGTGCCACCAGCACCTTACAGGGGTTCAATTCACCCCTCCACTTT. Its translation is CATSTLQGFNSPLHF.

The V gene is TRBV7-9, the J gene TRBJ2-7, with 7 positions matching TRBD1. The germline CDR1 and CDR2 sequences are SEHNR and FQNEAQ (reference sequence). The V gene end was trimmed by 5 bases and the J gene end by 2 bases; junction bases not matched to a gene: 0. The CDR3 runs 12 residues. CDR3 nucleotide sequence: TGTGCCAGCAGCGGGACAGCCTACGAGCAGTACTTC. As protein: CASSGTAYEQYF.

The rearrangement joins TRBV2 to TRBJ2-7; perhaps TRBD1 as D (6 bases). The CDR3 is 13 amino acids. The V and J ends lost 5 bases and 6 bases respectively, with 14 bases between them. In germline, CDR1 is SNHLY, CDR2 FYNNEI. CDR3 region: CASSTGTLGEQYF. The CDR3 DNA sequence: TGTGCCAGCAGTACCGGGACACTGGGCGAGCAGTACTTC.

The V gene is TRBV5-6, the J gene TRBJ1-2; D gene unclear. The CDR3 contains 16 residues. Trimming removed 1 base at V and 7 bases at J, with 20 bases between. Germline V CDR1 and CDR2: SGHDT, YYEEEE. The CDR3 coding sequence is TGTGCCAGCAGCTTGACCTCAGGACGGACTATAAGTGGCTACACCTTC. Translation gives CASSLTSGRTISGYTF. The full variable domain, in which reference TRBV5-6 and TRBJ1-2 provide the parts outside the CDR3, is DAGVTQSPTHLIKTRGQQVTLRCSPKSGHDTVSWYQQALGQGPQFIFQYYEEEERQRGNFPDRFSGHQFPNYSSELNVNALLLGDSALYLCASSLTSGRTISGYTFGSGTRLTVV.

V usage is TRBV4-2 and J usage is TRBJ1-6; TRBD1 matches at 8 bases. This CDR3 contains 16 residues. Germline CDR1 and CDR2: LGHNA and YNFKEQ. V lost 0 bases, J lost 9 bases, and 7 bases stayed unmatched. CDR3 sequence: CASSQDQGAGSSPLHF. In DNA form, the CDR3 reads TGTGCCAGCAGCCAAGATCAGGGGGCAGGGAGTTCACCCCTCCACTTT.

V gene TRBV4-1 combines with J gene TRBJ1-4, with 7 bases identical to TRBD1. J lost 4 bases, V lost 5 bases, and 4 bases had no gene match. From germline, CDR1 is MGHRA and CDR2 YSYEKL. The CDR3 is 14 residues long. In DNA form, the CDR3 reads TGCGCCAGCAGCTCGGACAGGATTAATGAAAAACTGTTTTTT. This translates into CASSSDRINEKLFF.

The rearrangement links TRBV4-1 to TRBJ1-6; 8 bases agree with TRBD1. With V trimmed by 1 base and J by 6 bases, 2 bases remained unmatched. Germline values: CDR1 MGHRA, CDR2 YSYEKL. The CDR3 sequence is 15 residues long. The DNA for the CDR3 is TGCGCCAGCAGCCAAGGGGGGACAGGTAATTCACCCCTCCACTTT. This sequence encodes CASSQGGTGNSPLHF.

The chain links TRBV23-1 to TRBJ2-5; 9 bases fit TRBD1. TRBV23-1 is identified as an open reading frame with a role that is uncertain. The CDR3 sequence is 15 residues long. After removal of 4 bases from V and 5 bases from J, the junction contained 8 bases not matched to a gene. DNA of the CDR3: TGCGCCAGCAGTCCGTCACAGGGGGCACGGGAGACCCAGTACTTC. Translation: CASSPSQGARETQYF.

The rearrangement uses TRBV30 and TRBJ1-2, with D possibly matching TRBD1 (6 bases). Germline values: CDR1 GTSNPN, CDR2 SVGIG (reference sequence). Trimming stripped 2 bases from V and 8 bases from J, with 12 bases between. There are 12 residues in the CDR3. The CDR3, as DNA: TGTGCCTGGAGTTGGGGGCTCGAAGGCTACACCTTC. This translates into CAWSWGLEGYTF.

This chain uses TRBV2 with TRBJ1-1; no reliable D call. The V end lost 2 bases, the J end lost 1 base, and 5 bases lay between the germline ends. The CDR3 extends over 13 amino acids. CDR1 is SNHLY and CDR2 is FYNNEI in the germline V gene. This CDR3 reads CASSEWGNTEAFF. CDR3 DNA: TGTGCCAGCAGTGAATGGGGGAACACTGAAGCTTTCTTT. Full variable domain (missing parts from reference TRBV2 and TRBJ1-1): EPEVTQTPSHQVTQMGQEVILRCVPISNHLYFYWYRQILGQKVEFLVSFYNNEISEKSEIFDDQFSVERPDGSNFTLKIRSTKLEDSAMYFCASSEWGNTEAFFGQGTRLTVV.

The CDR3 DNA sequence: TGCGCCAGCAGCCAAGATTTCTCGGGCCGCAGCTACGAGCAGTACTTC. Protein product: CASSQDFSGRSYEQYF. This rearrangement joins TRBV4-1 to TRBJ2-7; D unresolved. This CDR3 has 16 residues. V was cut by 0 bases and J by 3 bases, with 15 bases left in between. Germline lookup yields CDR1 MGHRA and CDR2 YSYEKL.

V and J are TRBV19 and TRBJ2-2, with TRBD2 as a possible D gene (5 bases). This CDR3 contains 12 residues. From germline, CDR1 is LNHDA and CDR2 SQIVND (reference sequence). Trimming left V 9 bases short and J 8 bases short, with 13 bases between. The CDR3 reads CAREDGAGELFF. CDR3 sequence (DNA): TGTGCCAGGGAGGACGGCGCTGGGGAGCTGTTTTTT.

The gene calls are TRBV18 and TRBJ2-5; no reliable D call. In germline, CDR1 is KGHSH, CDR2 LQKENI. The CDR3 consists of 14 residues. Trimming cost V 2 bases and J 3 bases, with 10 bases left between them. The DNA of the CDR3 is TGTGCCAGCTCACCAAGACAATTTGAAGAGACCCAGTACTTC. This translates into CASSPRQFEETQYF.

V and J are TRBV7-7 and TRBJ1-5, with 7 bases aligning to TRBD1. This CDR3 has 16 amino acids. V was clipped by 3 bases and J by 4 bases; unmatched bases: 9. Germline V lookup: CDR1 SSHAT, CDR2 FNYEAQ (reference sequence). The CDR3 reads CASSFSRTGWNQPQHF. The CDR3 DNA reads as TGTGCCAGCAGCTTCTCCCGGACAGGCTGGAATCAGCCCCAGCATTTT. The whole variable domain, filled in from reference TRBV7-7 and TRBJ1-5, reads GAGVSQSPRYKVTKRGQDVTLRCDPISSHATLYWYQQALGQGPEFLTYFNYEAQPDKSGLPSDRFSAERPEGSISTLTIQRTEQRDSAMYRCASSFSRTGWNQPQHFGDGTRLSIL.

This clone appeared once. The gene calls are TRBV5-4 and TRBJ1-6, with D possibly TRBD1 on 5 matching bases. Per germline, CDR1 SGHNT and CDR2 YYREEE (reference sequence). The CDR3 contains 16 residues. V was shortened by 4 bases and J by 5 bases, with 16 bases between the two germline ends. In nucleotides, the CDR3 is TGTGCCAGCAGCCCCGGGGCCGTCCCAAATAATTCACCCCTCCACTTT. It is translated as CASSPGAVPNNSPLHF.

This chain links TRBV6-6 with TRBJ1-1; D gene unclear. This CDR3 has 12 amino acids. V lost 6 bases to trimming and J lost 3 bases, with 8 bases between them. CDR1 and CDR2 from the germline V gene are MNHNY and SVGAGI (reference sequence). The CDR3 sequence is CASRRRDTEAFF. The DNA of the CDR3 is TGTGCCAGCAGACGGAGGGACACTGAAGCTTTCTTT.

The CDR3 coding sequence is TGTGCCAGCAGCGACGGTCCAGCGGGGTGGTACGAGCAGTACTTC. Translated, it gives CASSDGPAGWYEQYF. The V gene is TRBV3-1 (or the pseudogene TRBV3-2), the J gene TRBJ2-7, with 7 bases identical to TRBD2. This CDR3 is built from 15 residues. Germline V gives CDR1 LGHDT, CDR2 YNNKEL (reference sequence). Trimming at V came to 5 bases and at J to 4 bases, leaving 11 bases not matched to a gene.

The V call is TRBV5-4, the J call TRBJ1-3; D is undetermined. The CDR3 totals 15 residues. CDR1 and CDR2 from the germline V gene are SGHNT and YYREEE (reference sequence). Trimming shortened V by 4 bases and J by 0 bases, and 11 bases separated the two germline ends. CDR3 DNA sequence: TGTGCCAGCAGCGTCGTCCCTCTCTCTGGAAACACCATATATTTT. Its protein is CASSVVPLSGNTIYF.

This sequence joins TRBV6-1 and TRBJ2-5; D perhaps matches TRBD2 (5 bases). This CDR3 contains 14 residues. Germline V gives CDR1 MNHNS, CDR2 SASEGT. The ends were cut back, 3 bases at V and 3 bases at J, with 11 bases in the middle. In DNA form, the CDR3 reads TGTGCCAGCAGTGATGGGCCCGGGGAAGAGACCCAGTACTTC. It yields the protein CASSDGPGEETQYF.

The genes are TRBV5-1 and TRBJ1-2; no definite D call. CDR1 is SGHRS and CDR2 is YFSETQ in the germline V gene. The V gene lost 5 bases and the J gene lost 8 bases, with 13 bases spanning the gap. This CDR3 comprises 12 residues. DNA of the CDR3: TGCGCCAGCAGTTACGGGTCGTGGGGCTACACCTTC. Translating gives CASSYGSWGYTF.

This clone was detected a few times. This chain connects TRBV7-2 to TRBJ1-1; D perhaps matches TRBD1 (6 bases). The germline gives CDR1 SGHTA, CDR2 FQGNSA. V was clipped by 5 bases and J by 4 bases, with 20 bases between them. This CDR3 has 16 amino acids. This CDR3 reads CASSGQGRVEVTEAFF. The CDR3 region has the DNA TGTGCCAGCAGCGGGCAGGGGCGAGTTGAGGTCACTGAAGCTTTCTTT.

The CDR3 protein is CASSLARGPEGTQYF. The DNA of the CDR3 is TGCGCCAGCAGCTTGGCCAGAGGCCCTGAGGGGACCCAGTACTTC. This chain links TRBV5-1 with TRBJ2-5, with D perhaps matching TRBD2 (5 bases). V lost 0 bases, J lost 7 bases, and 16 bases lay in between. Germline assignment: CDR1 SGHRS and CDR2 YFSETQ. CDR3 length: 15 amino acids.

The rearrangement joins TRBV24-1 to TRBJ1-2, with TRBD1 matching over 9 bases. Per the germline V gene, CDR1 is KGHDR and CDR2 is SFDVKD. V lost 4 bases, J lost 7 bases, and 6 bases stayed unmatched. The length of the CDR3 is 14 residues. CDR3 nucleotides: TGTGCCACCAGTGACCGCGACAGGGGGGCTGGCTACACCTTC. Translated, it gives CATSDRDRGAGYTF.

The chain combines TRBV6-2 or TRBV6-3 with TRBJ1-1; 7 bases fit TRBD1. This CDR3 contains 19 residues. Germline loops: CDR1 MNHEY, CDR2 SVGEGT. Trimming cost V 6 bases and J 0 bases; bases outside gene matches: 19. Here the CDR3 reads CASSLRVQGRGQLNTEAFF. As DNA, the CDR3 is TGTGCCAGCAGCCTACGGGTACAGGGGAGGGGACAACTGAACACTGAAGCTTTCTTT.